This TCR beta chain was captured by sequencing in a study of T cell responses to AZD1222 COVID-19 vaccine. Germline CDR1 is LNHDA and CDR2 is SQIVND (reference sequence). Trimming took 3 bases from V and 2 from J, leaving 13 bases between them. CDR3 size: 15 residues. Repertoires were generated with immunoSEQ multiplex PCR, while TCRdb's copy carries only in-frame clones and drops some. The data hold 90,000 to 150,000 clones, with approximately 90% observed a single time. V is TRBV19 and J is TRBJ1-1; D is possibly TRBD1 (6 bases). The source of this sequence is an adult who received the AZD1222 COVID-19 vaccine. Sequences were derived from peripheral blood, sampled 28 days after the second AZD1222 dose. The CDR3 is CASSMAGVGNTEAFF. CDR3 DNA sequence: TGTGCCAGTAGTATGGCAGGGGTGGGAAACACTGAAGCTTTCTTT.